These T cell receptor beta chains were read from a single sample in a study of regulatory T cells in long-lasting Graves disease. TCRdb processed the multiplex PCR reads anew with MiXCR; each CDR3 protein has one entry. The sample shows 450,000 to 700,000 distinct CDR3 sequences, roughly 14% of them seen only once. The sample also formed part of further work on T cells in Graves' hyperthyroidism and ophthalmopathy.

The sample was peripheral blood mononuclear cells (PBMCs), taken at new diagnosis, from a patient treated with antithyroid drugs. These receptors all come from a man in his thirties or forties with Graves disease. Both conserved end residues are trimmed from each CDR3. The order of the fields is CDR3 protein, J gene, V gene, clone size. The listing skips clone size in some rows; elsewhere it reads once, few, many or a size class.

CDR3aa: ASSLDAGAGNTIY; j_gene: TRBJ1-3; v_gene: TRBV5-1; abundance: few
CDR3aa: ASSLLAAGVVNEQF; j_gene: TRBJ2-1; v_gene: TRBV5-6; abundance: -
CDR3aa: ASSIGLADYNEQF; j_gene: TRBJ2-1; v_gene: TRBV12-3/TRBV12-4; abundance: many
CDR3aa: ASKTSGSPGDEQF; j_gene: TRBJ2-1; v_gene: TRBV6-4; abundance: many
CDR3aa: ASSLPQDRGSDYEQY; j_gene: TRBJ2-7; v_gene: TRBV5-1; abundance: many
CDR3aa: ASTDGMAGRSNTGELF; j_gene: TRBJ2-2; v_gene: TRBV19; abundance: many
CDR3aa: SVAGTSGRTDTQY; j_gene: TRBJ2-3; v_gene: TRBV20-1; abundance: -
CDR3aa: ASSPHELTGGQPQH; j_gene: TRBJ1-5; v_gene: TRBV5-1; abundance: few
CDR3aa: ASRPTGTLAAFQETQY; j_gene: TRBJ2-5; v_gene: TRBV7-9; abundance: many
CDR3aa: ASIRDGYSNQPQH; j_gene: TRBJ1-5; v_gene: TRBV19; abundance: many
CDR3aa: SARWLAGGPGEQY; j_gene: TRBJ2-7; v_gene: TRBV20-1; abundance: few
CDR3aa: ASSTNTGTDTQY; j_gene: TRBJ2-3; v_gene: TRBV12-3/TRBV12-4; abundance: -
CDR3aa: ASSQTSGFNEQF; j_gene: TRBJ2-1; v_gene: TRBV3-1; abundance: few
CDR3aa: ASSRDWNTEAF; j_gene: TRBJ1-1; v_gene: TRBV27; abundance: many
CDR3aa: ASTRGGGSPQETQY; j_gene: TRBJ2-5; v_gene: TRBV7-9; abundance: many
CDR3aa: ASSPGLEGPNNEQF; j_gene: TRBJ2-1; v_gene: TRBV7-9; abundance: -
CDR3aa: ASQDSVRELF; j_gene: TRBJ2-2; v_gene: TRBV19; abundance: -
CDR3aa: ASSFGQLQETQY; j_gene: TRBJ2-5; v_gene: TRBV12-3/TRBV12-4; abundance: many
CDR3aa: ASSSTGPYEQY; j_gene: TRBJ2-7; v_gene: TRBV28; abundance: many
CDR3aa: ASSPDVVQY; j_gene: TRBJ2-7; v_gene: TRBV5-1; abundance: -
CDR3aa: SVKRFGVFLTESSYNEQF; j_gene: TRBJ2-1; v_gene: TRBV29-1; abundance: many
CDR3aa: ASSLSPQLGYGYT; j_gene: TRBJ1-2; v_gene: TRBV27; abundance: -
CDR3aa: ASTTFGVGTGELF; j_gene: TRBJ2-2; v_gene: TRBV3-1; abundance: many
CDR3aa: ASRPTGGDSYEQY; j_gene: TRBJ2-7; v_gene: TRBV5-6; abundance: -
CDR3aa: ASSRRTVSGANVLT; j_gene: TRBJ2-6; v_gene: TRBV28; abundance: many
CDR3aa: SASLVSYNEQF; j_gene: TRBJ2-1; v_gene: TRBV20-1; abundance: -
CDR3aa: ASNRDSLYEQY; j_gene: TRBJ2-7; v_gene: TRBV2; abundance: many
CDR3aa: SVERVGTGELF; j_gene: TRBJ2-2; v_gene: TRBV29-1; abundance: many
CDR3aa: SVVGGRDHYEQY; j_gene: TRBJ2-7; v_gene: TRBV29-1; abundance: few
CDR3aa: AISPRSSGNTIY; j_gene: TRBJ1-3; v_gene: TRBV10-3; abundance: -
CDR3aa: ATSDPPSNQPQH; j_gene: TRBJ1-5; v_gene: TRBV24-1; abundance: many
CDR3aa: ASSQAPGTRRPFNQPQH; j_gene: TRBJ1-5; v_gene: TRBV3-1; abundance: -
CDR3aa: ASSAIRFGETQY; j_gene: -; v_gene: TRBV25-1; abundance: many
CDR3aa: ATSWDRGPGELF; j_gene: TRBJ2-2; v_gene: TRBV24-1; abundance: -
CDR3aa: ASSLAPYQPQH; j_gene: TRBJ1-5; v_gene: TRBV18; abundance: many
CDR3aa: ASSPGGNSNQPQH; j_gene: TRBJ1-5; v_gene: TRBV18; abundance: once
CDR3aa: ASSPSGFSNQPQH; j_gene: TRBJ1-5; v_gene: TRBV6-1; abundance: -
CDR3aa: ASGMTGNTEAF; j_gene: TRBJ1-1; v_gene: TRBV2; abundance: many
CDR3aa: ASSGEQGPNEQF; j_gene: TRBJ2-1; v_gene: TRBV7-9; abundance: many
CDR3aa: SSSVMRGSYNEQF; j_gene: TRBJ2-1; v_gene: TRBV9; abundance: -
CDR3aa: ATGGTAKNIQY; j_gene: TRBJ2-4; v_gene: TRBV6-2/TRBV6-3; abundance: many
CDR3aa: SVGQGNTGELF; j_gene: TRBJ2-2; v_gene: TRBV29-1; abundance: many
CDR3aa: AFRGGGGSYNEQF; j_gene: TRBJ2-1; v_gene: TRBV10-3; abundance: -
CDR3aa: ASSLEAGEFGEQY; j_gene: TRBJ2-7; v_gene: TRBV7-2; abundance: many
CDR3aa: ASSFGRGYEEKLF; j_gene: TRBJ1-4; v_gene: TRBV5-1; abundance: many
CDR3aa: SAPLGGTHGSYNEQF; j_gene: TRBJ2-1; v_gene: TRBV20-1; abundance: many
CDR3aa: ASGLTGGGETQY; j_gene: TRBJ2-5; v_gene: TRBV12-5; abundance: many
CDR3aa: ASSLESRGQTYFLSVYEQY; j_gene: TRBJ2-7; v_gene: TRBV7-2; abundance: many
CDR3aa: ARTGGRDEQY; j_gene: TRBJ2-7; v_gene: TRBV2; abundance: -
CDR3aa: AISDPLAKDTDTQY; j_gene: TRBJ2-3; v_gene: TRBV10-3; abundance: -
CDR3aa: ASSRTSGVGDTGELF; j_gene: TRBJ2-2; v_gene: TRBV6-1; abundance: -
CDR3aa: ASSEWVGLYNEQF; j_gene: TRBJ2-1; v_gene: TRBV6-1; abundance: many
CDR3aa: ASSLAVDQF; j_gene: TRBJ2-1; v_gene: TRBV2; abundance: many
CDR3aa: ASSLEPPGLAGVNEQF; j_gene: TRBJ2-1; v_gene: TRBV5-1; abundance: -